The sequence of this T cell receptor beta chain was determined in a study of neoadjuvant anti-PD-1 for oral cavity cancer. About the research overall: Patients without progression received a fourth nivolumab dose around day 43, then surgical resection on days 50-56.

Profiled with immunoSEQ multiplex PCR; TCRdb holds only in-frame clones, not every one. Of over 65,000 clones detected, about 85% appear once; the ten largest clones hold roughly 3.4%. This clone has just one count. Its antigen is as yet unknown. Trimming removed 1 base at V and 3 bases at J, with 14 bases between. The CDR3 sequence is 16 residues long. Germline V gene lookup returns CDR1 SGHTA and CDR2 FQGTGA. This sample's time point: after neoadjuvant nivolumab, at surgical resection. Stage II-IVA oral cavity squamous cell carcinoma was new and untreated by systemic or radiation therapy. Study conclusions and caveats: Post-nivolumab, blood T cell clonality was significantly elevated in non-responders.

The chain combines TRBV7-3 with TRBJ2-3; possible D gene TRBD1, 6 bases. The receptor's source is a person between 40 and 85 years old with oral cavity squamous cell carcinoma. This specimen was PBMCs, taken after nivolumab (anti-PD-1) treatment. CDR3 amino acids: CASSLKGRTATDTQYF. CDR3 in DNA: TGTGCCAGCAGCTTAAAGGGCAGGACAGCAACAGATACGCAGTATTTT.